One and the same sample provided the 9 T cell receptor beta chains below, sequenced in a study of T cell responses to AZD1222 COVID-19 vaccine. Measured with immunoSEQ multiplex PCR; TCRdb has only the in-frame clones, and not every one. The sample yields about 120,000 clones, almost 95% seen once. The sample consisted of peripheral blood, taken on day 0 of AZD1222 vaccination. These receptors were obtained from an adult in good health.

J is TRBJ1-2 and V is TRBV5-4; D is ambiguous. CDR3 length: 15 amino acids. The germline gives CDR1 SGHNT, CDR2 YYREEE (reference sequence). The V end lost 5 bases, the J end lost 6 bases, and 20 bases lay between the germline ends. The CDR3 DNA reads TGTGCCAGCAGTTCCCTCGAGGGTATAGGTCATGGCTACACCTTC. The encoded protein is CASSSLEGIGHGYTF.

The chain carries TRBV25-1 and TRBJ1-4, with 7 bases that match TRBD1. CDR3 size: 11 residues. V was clipped by 11 bases and J by 8 bases; unmatched bases: 5. Germline V gives CDR1 MGHDK, CDR2 SYGVNS. CDR3 DNA sequence: TGTGCCTCCACACAGGGGGAAAAACTGTTTTTT. The encoded protein is CASTQGEKLFF.

The genes are TRBV12-3 or TRBV12-4 and TRBJ1-2; D ambiguous. The V and J ends lost 8 bases and 8 bases respectively, with 12 bases between them. This CDR3 contains 11 residues. DNA for the CDR3: TGTGCCAGCGCTCCCTCTGGCGGCTACACCTTC. Amino acids: CASAPSGGYTF.

The chain couples TRBV5-5 to TRBJ2-5; D not resolved. The CDR3 spans 12 residues. V shed 2 bases and J shed 4 bases, with 6 bases lying between them. Germline CDR1 SGHKS, CDR2 YYEKEE (reference sequence). The DNA of the CDR3 is TGTGCCAGCAGCTTTTCGGGAGAGACCCAGTACTTC. Translation: CASSFSGETQYF.

Points on this clone: Other DNA sequences from this sample encode an identical CDR3 as well. The J gene is TRBJ2-5, the V gene TRBV18; D perhaps matches TRBD2 (6 bases). Between the trimmed V and J ends, which lost 0 bases and 5 bases, there was a span of 7 bases. Germline CDR1 is KGHSH and CDR2 is LQKENI. The CDR3 contains 13 residues. CDR3 region: CASSPPGGETQYF. CDR3 sequence (DNA): TGTGCCAGCTCACCACCAGGAGGGGAGACCCAGTACTTC.

The CDR3 DNA reads as TGTGCCAGCAGTTTAGGGGGCGAATGGACTGAAGCTTTCTTT. Its translation: CASSLGGEWTEAFF. This chain connects TRBV2 to TRBJ1-1; TRBD1 matches at 7 bases. Germline V gene sequence: CDR1 SNHLY, CDR2 FYNNEI. The CDR3 is 14 residues long. The V gene end was trimmed by 5 bases and the J gene end by 5 bases; junction bases not matched to a gene: 8.

In its sample, this clone was seen a few times. The rearrangement uses TRBV6-5 and TRBJ1-5; D is unresolved. The CDR3 extends over 12 amino acids. The V end was cut by 8 bases, the J end by 4 bases, with 9 bases between. The germline CDR1 and CDR2 sequences are MNHEY and SVGAGI. The CDR3 bases are TGTGCCAGCGGCCGCTTTAATCAGCCCCAGCATTTT. It yields the protein CASGRFNQPQHF.

This clone was counted a single time. The J gene is TRBJ2-5, the V gene TRBV5-1; tentative D call: TRBD1 (5 bases). The CDR3 extends over 15 amino acids. Germline V gene sequence: CDR1 SGHRS, CDR2 YFSETQ. With 5 bases removed from V and 5 bases from J, the gap between germline ends came to 19 bases. This CDR3 reads CASRRNFREGETQYF. The CDR3 DNA reads TGCGCCAGCAGGAGAAATTTCAGGGAAGGGGAGACCCAGTACTTC.

The J gene is TRBJ2-7, the V gene TRBV6-2 or TRBV6-3; D is unresolved. Germline lookup yields CDR1 MNHEY and CDR2 SVGEGT. V was shortened by 1 base and J by 0 bases, with 7 bases between the two germline ends. The length of the CDR3 is 14 residues. The CDR3 here is CASSYLESSYEQYV. The CDR3 coding sequence is TGTGCCAGCAGTTACTTGGAGTCCTCCTACGAGCAGTACGTC.